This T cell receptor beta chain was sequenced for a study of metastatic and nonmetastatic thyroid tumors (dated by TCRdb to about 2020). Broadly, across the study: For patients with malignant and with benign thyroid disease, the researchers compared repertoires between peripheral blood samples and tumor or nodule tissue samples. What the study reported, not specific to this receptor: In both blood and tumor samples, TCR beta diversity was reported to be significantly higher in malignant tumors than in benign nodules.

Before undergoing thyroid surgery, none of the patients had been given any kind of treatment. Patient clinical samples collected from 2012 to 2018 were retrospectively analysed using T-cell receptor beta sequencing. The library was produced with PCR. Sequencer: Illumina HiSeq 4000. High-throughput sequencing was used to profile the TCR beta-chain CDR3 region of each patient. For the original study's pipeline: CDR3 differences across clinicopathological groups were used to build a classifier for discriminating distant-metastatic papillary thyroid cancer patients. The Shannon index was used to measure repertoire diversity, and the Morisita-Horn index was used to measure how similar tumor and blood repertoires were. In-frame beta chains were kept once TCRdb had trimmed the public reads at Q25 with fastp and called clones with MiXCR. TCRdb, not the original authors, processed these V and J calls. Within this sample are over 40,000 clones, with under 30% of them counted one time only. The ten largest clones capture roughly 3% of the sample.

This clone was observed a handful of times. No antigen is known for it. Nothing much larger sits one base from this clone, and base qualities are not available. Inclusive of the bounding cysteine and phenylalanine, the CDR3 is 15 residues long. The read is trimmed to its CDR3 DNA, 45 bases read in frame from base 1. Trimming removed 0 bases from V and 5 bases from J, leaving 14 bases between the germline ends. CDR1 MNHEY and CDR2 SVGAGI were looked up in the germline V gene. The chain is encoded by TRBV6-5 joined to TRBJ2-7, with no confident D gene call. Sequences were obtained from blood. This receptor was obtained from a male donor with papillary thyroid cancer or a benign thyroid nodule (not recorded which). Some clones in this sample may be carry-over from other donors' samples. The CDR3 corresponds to CASSYSSSWSDEQYF. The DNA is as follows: TGTGCCAGCAGTTACTCGAGTAGCTGGAGTGACGAGCAGTACTTC.